This T cell receptor beta chain was sequenced during a study of response to subunit inactivated influenza vaccine (dated 2018 in TCRdb). Regarding the complete study: Deep quantitative T cell receptor repertoire profiling was used in the study to track responses to a trivalent subunit inactivated influenza vaccine. Broader findings and caveats from the paper: The authors proposed that each seasonal influenza vaccination may bring in only a limited number of new T cells.

This clonotype was seen a few times. The antigen it recognizes is unknown. No qualities accompany the bases; no much larger clone lies one base away. Library method: RT-PCR. Sequencing relied on an Illumina HiSeq 2500. TCRdb applied fastp at Q25 and MiXCR to the public reads, then kept only in-frame beta chains. Each entry merges the rows of one CDR3 protein and shows their most common DNA and genes. This sample gives about 240,000 distinct CDR3 sequences in total; 12% of them show up just once. The top ten constitute 7.8% of the sample. The starting material was non-naive T cells sorted from PBMCs, obtained 14 to 15 days before vaccination. This specimen's cell subset or site label, per the study, means: memory T cell fraction. This clonotype was sampled from a man aged 45 to 65 who received an inactivated influenza vaccine. Donor details come from another sample of the same person, matched by shared clones.

CDR3 region: CASSRQGFGDTQYF. The nucleotides are TGTGCCAGCAGCCGACAGGGGTTTGGAGATACGCAGTATTTT. The chain couples TRBV9 to TRBJ2-3, with 8 bases aligning to TRBD1. Taken from cysteine to phenylalanine, the CDR3 has 14 residues. Only CDR3 DNA is held: 42 bases, read in frame from base 1. The germline V gene supplies CDR1 SGDLS and CDR2 YYNGEE. At the junction V is shortened by 4 bases and J by 5 bases; bases outside the gene matches: 6.